This TCR beta chain is drawn from a study of T cells in Graves' hyperthyroidism and ophthalmopathy. As for this clonotype: Compared with germline, one end of the junction differs, possibly owing to a read error.

CDR1 and CDR2 (germline): SGHNT, YENEEA. The CDR3 totals 13 residues. The investigators amplified TCR beta CDR3 regions from RNA transcripts. The TCR CDR3 was amplified in a first-round RT-PCR using the HTBI primer set. TCRdb re-called the multiplex PCR reads with MiXCR, one entry per CDR3 protein. The data contain around 250,000 distinct CDR3 sequences, 13% to 15% of them singletons. Sequences were obtained from blood. The genes are TRBV11-3 and TRBJ2-7; D is ambiguous. The clonotype originates from a woman in her 40s with Graves' hyperthyroidism that later progressed to Graves' ophthalmopathy. DNA for the CDR3: TGTACCAGCAGCTTAGATGTGGGGTACGAGCAGTACTTC. Amino acids: CTSSLDVGYEQYF.